The rows below give T cell receptor beta chains drawn from one sample of a study of CD8+ T cells in alopecia areata. Generated by immunoSEQ multiplex PCR, the TCRdb table keeps only in-frame clones and is missing some. Among about 220,000 clones, about 57% were seen once, and the ten largest hold roughly 1.5%. Sequenced material: CD4+ T cells sorted from blood, taken at week 4, from a patient treated with tofacitinib. These receptors came from a human donor with alopecia areata. Both conserved end residues are part of each CDR3. The D gene is left open where the match is weak. Rows give clone size only sometimes, using once, few, many, or a class for an expanded clone.

v_call: TRBV30
d_call: -
clone_size: -
j_call: TRBJ2-3
cdr3_nt: TGTGCCTGGAGTGGGAGTAGGGCAGATACGCAGTATTTT
cdr3_aa: CAWSGSRADTQYF

v_call: TRBV5-1
d_call: -
clone_size: -
j_call: TRBJ2-5
cdr3_nt: TGCGCCAGCAGCTTGGATCAGGGTGGGTTAAAGACCCAGTACTTC
cdr3_aa: CASSLDQGGLKTQYF

v_call: TRBV10-3
d_call: TRBD1
clone_size: few
j_call: TRBJ1-2
cdr3_nt: TGTGCCATCAGTGAGCCACAGGGGGCGGATGGCTACACCTTC
cdr3_aa: CAISEPQGADGYTF

v_call: TRBV29-1
d_call: -
clone_size: few
j_call: TRBJ2-5
cdr3_nt: TGCAGCGTTGCCCATCAAGAGACCCAGTACTTC
cdr3_aa: CSVAHQETQYF

v_call: TRBV6-5
d_call: -
clone_size: few
j_call: TRBJ2-3
cdr3_nt: TGTGCCAGCAAGCAGGGAACTAGCACAGATACGCAGTATTTT
cdr3_aa: CASKQGTSTDTQYF

v_call: TRBV7-2
d_call: -
clone_size: few
j_call: TRBJ1-2
cdr3_nt: TGTGCCAGCAGCTTCGCGGCGGACTACACCTTC
cdr3_aa: CASSFAADYTF

v_call: TRBV2
d_call: -
clone_size: -
j_call: TRBJ2-3
cdr3_nt: TGTGCCAGCAGTGAACCCGGGACGGCTAGCACAGATACGCAGTATTTT
cdr3_aa: CASSEPGTASTDTQYF

v_call: TRBV7-2
d_call: -
clone_size: -
j_call: TRBJ2-7
cdr3_nt: TGTGCCAGCAGCTTGGACTACTACGAGCAGTACTTC
cdr3_aa: CASSLDYYEQYF

v_call: TRBV4-3
d_call: TRBD1
clone_size: -
j_call: TRBJ1-2
cdr3_nt: TGCGCCAGCAGCCAAACCCAGGGGGCACTGGATGGCTACACCTTC
cdr3_aa: CASSQTQGALDGYTF

v_call: TRBV7-2
d_call: -
clone_size: few
j_call: TRBJ2-1
cdr3_nt: TGTGCCAGCAGCTTAGAGGTCGGGGGCTTTCGGTTCTTC
cdr3_aa: CASSLEVGGFRFF

v_call: TRBV4-1
d_call: -
clone_size: -
j_call: TRBJ1-1
cdr3_nt: TGCGCCAGCAGCGGGCACACTGAAGCTTTCTTT
cdr3_aa: CASSGHTEAFF

v_call: TRBV29-1
d_call: TRBD1
clone_size: -
j_call: TRBJ2-7
cdr3_nt: TGCAGCGCCAAACCTGGGCAGGGACAGCCGGAAGGGATGCAGTACTTC
cdr3_aa: CSAKPGQGQPEGMQYF

v_call: TRBV10-3
d_call: -
clone_size: -
j_call: TRBJ2-7
cdr3_nt: TGTGCCATCACCCCCAGTAACTCCTACGAGCAGTACTTC
cdr3_aa: CAITPSNSYEQYF

v_call: TRBV29-1
d_call: -
clone_size: -
j_call: TRBJ2-3
cdr3_nt: TGCAGCGTCAAAGGGCTCTTCGACAGGAACACAGATACGCAGTATTTT
cdr3_aa: CSVKGLFDRNTDTQYF

v_call: TRBV7-8
d_call: -
clone_size: few
j_call: TRBJ2-3
cdr3_nt: TGTGCCAGCAGCTTAAGGGGACCAGCGATGGATACGCAGTATTTT
cdr3_aa: CASSLRGPAMDTQYF

v_call: TRBV29-1
d_call: -
clone_size: -
j_call: TRBJ2-1
cdr3_nt: TGCAGCGTTGAAGATGTCAGGTTGGGCACCTACAATGAGCAGTTCTTC
cdr3_aa: CSVEDVRLGTYNEQFF

v_call: TRBV9
d_call: -
clone_size: -
j_call: TRBJ2-5
cdr3_nt: TGTGCCAGCAGCTCAGCACCCCAAGAGACCCAGTACTTC
cdr3_aa: CASSSAPQETQYF

v_call: TRBV10-3
d_call: TRBD1
clone_size: few
j_call: TRBJ2-7
cdr3_nt: TGTGCCATCAGTGGGAACTCTGACAGGGTCGAACAGTACTTC
cdr3_aa: CAISGNSDRVEQYF

v_call: TRBV29-1
d_call: -
clone_size: -
j_call: TRBJ2-7
cdr3_nt: TGCAGCGTTGGAGGCGGGAAAGGGACCTACGAGCAGTACTTC
cdr3_aa: CSVGGGKGTYEQYF

v_call: TRBV4-1
d_call: TRBD2
clone_size: -
j_call: TRBJ2-7
cdr3_nt: TGCGCCAGCAGCCGGATAGCGGGGACCTCATACGAGCAGTACTTC
cdr3_aa: CASSRIAGTSYEQYF